Sequencing of this T cell receptor (beta chain) was carried out in a study of CD8 T cells in Susac syndrome. This clonotype turned up a few times. CD8+ and CD4+ T cells circulating in blood were sequenced for TCR beta. Bulk CD8+ and CD4+ cells came from magnetic negative isolation; CD8+ TEMRA by FACS. The authors reverse transcribed about 0.5 to 1 ug RNA with random hexamers. immunoSEQ multiplex PCR amplified TCR beta CDR3 across 54 Vbeta, 13 Jbeta. TCRdb passed the immunoSEQ multiplex PCR reads through MiXCR, listing each CDR3 protein once. The data contain 150,000 to 200,000 distinct CDR3 sequences, about 95% of them singletons. CDR1 SEHNR and CDR2 FQNEAQ come from the germline V gene (reference sequence). The V end was cut by 4 bases, the J end by 1 base, with 7 bases between. The CDR3 is made up of 13 amino acids.

Sequencing was done on a sample of CD4+ T cells from PBMCs. The source is a human donor with multiple sclerosis. The genes are TRBV7-9 and TRBJ1-1; D is undetermined. The CDR3 nucleotides read TGTGCCAGCAGCTCATTAAGGAACACTGAAGCTTTCTTT. It specifies CASSSLRNTEAFF.